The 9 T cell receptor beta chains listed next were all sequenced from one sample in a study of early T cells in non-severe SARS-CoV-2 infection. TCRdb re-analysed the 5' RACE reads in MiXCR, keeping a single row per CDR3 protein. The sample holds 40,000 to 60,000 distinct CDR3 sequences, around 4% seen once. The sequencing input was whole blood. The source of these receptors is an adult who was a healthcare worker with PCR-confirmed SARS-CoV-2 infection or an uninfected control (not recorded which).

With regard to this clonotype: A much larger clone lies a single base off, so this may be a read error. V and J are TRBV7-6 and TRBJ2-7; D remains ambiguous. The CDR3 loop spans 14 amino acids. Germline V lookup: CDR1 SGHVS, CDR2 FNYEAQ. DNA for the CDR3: TGTGCCGGCAGCTTAGGCCCAGCCTCCTACGAGCAGTACTTC. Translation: CAGSLGPASYEQYF.

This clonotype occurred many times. CDR3 nucleotide sequence: TGTGCCACCAGTGATTCGGGGGCCGGGCGTCAGCCCCAGCATTTT. Protein sequence: CATSDSGAGRQPQHF. The J gene is TRBJ1-5, the V gene TRBV24-1, with a possible D match to TRBD1 (6 bases). This CDR3 has 15 amino acids. V was cut by 2 bases and J by 6 bases, with 13 bases left in between. Germline CDR1 KGHDR, CDR2 SFDVKD.

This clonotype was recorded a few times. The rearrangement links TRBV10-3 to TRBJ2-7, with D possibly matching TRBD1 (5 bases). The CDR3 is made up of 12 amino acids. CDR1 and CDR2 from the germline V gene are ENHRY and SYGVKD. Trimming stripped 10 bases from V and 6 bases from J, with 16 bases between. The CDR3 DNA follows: TGTGCCAGCACTCCAGGGTCAGTCGAGCAGTACTTC. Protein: CASTPGSVEQYF.

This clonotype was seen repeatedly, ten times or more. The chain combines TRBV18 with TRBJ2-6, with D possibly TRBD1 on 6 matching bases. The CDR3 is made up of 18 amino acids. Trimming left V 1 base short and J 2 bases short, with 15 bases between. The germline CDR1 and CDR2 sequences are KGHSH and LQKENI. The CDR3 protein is CASSPRGTPAPGANVLTF. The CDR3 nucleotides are TGTGCCAGCTCACCACGTGGGACACCAGCCCCTGGGGCCAACGTCCTGACTTTC.

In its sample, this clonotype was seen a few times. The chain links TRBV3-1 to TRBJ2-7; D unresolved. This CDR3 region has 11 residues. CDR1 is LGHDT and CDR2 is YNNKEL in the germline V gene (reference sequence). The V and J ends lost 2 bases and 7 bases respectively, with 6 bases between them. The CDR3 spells CASSQQREQYF. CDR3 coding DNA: TGTGCCAGCAGCCAACAGAGAGAGCAGTACTTC.

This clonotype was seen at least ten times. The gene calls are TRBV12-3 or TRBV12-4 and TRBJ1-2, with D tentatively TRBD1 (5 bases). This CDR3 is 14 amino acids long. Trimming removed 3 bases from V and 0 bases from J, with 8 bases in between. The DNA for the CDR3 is TGTGCCAGCAGTTTCGGGGGTACTAACTATGGCTACACCTTC. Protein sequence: CASSFGGTNYGYTF.

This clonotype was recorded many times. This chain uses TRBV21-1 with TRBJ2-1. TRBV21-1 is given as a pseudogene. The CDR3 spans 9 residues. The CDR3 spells CASLNEQFF. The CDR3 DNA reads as TGTGCCAGTCTCAATGAGCAGTTCTTC.

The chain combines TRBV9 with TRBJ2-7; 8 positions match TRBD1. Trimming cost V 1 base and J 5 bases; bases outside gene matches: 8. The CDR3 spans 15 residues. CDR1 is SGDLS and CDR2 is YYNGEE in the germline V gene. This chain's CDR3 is CASSVTPGGIDEQYF. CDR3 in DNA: TGTGCCAGCAGCGTAACCCCAGGGGGCATCGACGAGCAGTACTTC.

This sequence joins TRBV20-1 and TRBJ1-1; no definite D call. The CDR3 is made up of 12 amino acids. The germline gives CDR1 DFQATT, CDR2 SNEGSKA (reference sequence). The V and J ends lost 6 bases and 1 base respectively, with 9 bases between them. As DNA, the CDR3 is TGCAGTGCCCTTCAGACGAACACTGAAGCTTTCTTT. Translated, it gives CSALQTNTEAFF.